These 27 T cell receptor beta chains came from one sample sequenced in a study of blood T cell repertoires in COVID-19. The protocol was immunoSEQ multiplex PCR, while the TCRdb copy is restricted to in-frame clones and leaves out a portion. The sample consists of around 64,000 clones, approximately 90% of them appearing once. The sequencing input was peripheral blood. These TCRs come from a woman older than 75 with acute or convalescent COVID-19.

The genes are TRBV18 and TRBJ1-2, with D unresolved. Trimming removed 3 bases from V and 4 bases from J, with 12 bases in between. This CDR3 is built from 14 residues. Germline assignment: CDR1 KGHSH and CDR2 LQKENI. CDR3 DNA: TGTGCCAGCTCACCCGACGGAGGCCCCTATGGCTACACCTTC. Translation: CASSPDGGPYGYTF.

The J gene is TRBJ2-3, the V gene TRBV7-3; D gene ambiguous. The CDR3 contains 12 residues. With 2 bases removed from V and 6 bases from J, the gap between germline ends came to 6 bases. Germline V gene data show CDR1 as SGHTA and CDR2 as FQGTGA. This CDR3 is CASSLDSDTQYF. CDR3 nucleotide sequence: TGTGCCAGCAGCTTAGACTCCGATACGCAGTATTTT.

The chain links TRBV28 to TRBJ2-5, with D perhaps matching TRBD2 (5 bases). The V gene's germline CDR1 is MDHEN and CDR2 SYDVKM. This CDR3 has 12 residues. Trimming shortened V by 10 bases and J by 6 bases, and 15 bases separated the two germline ends. Here the CDR3 reads CATGVGMKTQYF. The CDR3 DNA reads TGTGCCACCGGGGTGGGTATGAAGACCCAGTACTTC.

The gene calls are TRBV4-3 and TRBJ2-7; TRBD1 agrees at 9 bases. The length of the CDR3 is 14 residues. In germline, CDR1 is LGHNA, CDR2 YSLEER. V gave up 0 bases and J gave up 3 bases; unmatched junction bases: 0. In DNA, the CDR3 is TGCGCCAGCAGCCAAGAGACAGGGGGCTACGAGCAGTACTTC. This translates into CASSQETGGYEQYF.

This chain uses TRBV7-2 with TRBJ2-7; 9 positions agree with TRBD1. This CDR3 spans 15 amino acids. The trim removed 2 bases at V and 5 bases at J, leaving 7 bases unmatched. Germline V gene data show CDR1 as SGHTA and CDR2 as FQGNSA. CDR3 protein: CASSLIPGTGNEQYF. The CDR3, as DNA: TGTGCCAGCAGCTTAATCCCCGGGACAGGGAACGAGCAGTACTTC.

The chain has TRBV25-1 and TRBJ2-3, with D perhaps matching TRBD2 (6 bases). Per germline, CDR1 MGHDK and CDR2 SYGVNS. The CDR3 contains 16 residues. V lost 0 bases and J 2 bases, leaving 12 bases between the germline ends. The CDR3 sequence is CASSEYTGDYTDTQYF. The CDR3 DNA is TGTGCCAGCAGTGAATACACGGGAGACTACACAGATACGCAGTATTTT.

This clone is a singleton in its sample. The gene calls are TRBV3-1 (or the pseudogene TRBV3-2) and TRBJ1-5; D gene unclear. CDR3 length: 13 amino acids. Trimming cost V 0 bases and J 4 bases, with 4 bases left between them. Per germline, CDR1 LGHDT and CDR2 YNNKEL (reference sequence). The CDR3 sequence is CASSQERNQPQHF. CDR3 DNA: TGTGCCAGCAGCCAAGAGCGGAATCAGCCCCAGCATTTT.

As concerns this clone: The junction shows a germline mismatch at one end, possibly a read error. The chain is built from TRBV23-1 and TRBJ1-2; no definite D call. TRBV23-1 is annotated as an ORF whose role is uncertain. The CDR3 has 13 amino acids. The CDR3 sequence is CASSQSRASRLAF. The CDR3, as DNA: TGCGCCAGCAGTCAATCGAGAGCAAGCAGGCTCGCCTTC.

The chain links TRBV19 to TRBJ2-3, with D unclear. CDR1 is LNHDA, CDR2 SQIVND, per germline (reference sequence). This CDR3 comprises 13 residues. The ends were cut back, 3 bases at V and 2 bases at J, with 6 bases in the middle. CDR3 region: CASSIGPTDTQYF. The CDR3 coding sequence is TGTGCCAGTAGTATTGGGCCCACAGATACGCAGTATTTT.

The chain uses TRBV7-9 and TRBJ2-3; D call uncertain. The CDR3 has 11 amino acids. Per the germline V gene, CDR1 is SEHNR and CDR2 is FQNEAQ (reference sequence). V lost 7 bases, J lost 6 bases, and 8 bases lay in between. The CDR3 is CASKVVDTQYF. The CDR3 coding sequence is TGTGCCAGCAAAGTAGTTGATACGCAGTATTTT.

This clone showed up just a few times. The chain links TRBV9 to TRBJ1-1; 10 bases align to TRBD1. This CDR3 is 15 amino acids long. V lost 4 bases to trimming and J lost 4 bases; unmatched junction nucleotides: 7. The germline gives CDR1 SGDLS, CDR2 YYNGEE. CDR3 nucleotides: TGTGCCAGCAGCCTAGGAGGGACAGGGGTCACTGAAGCTTTCTTT. It yields the protein CASSLGGTGVTEAFF.

This clone occurred a few times. V gene TRBV6-5 combines with J gene TRBJ2-7, with a weak D call TRBD2 (6 bases). V lost 2 bases and J lost 3, with 14 bases in between. Germline V gives CDR1 MNHEY, CDR2 SVGAGI. The CDR3 has 15 amino acids. This chain's CDR3 is CASSYGGATVYEQYF. The CDR3 DNA reads as TGTGCCAGCAGTTACGGCGGGGCTACAGTCTACGAGCAGTACTTC.

This chain connects TRBV29-1 to TRBJ2-1; D is undetermined. V was pared by 1 base and J by 7 bases, with 8 bases between. The CDR3 is 12 amino acids. CDR1 SQVTM and CDR2 ANQGSEA come from the germline V gene. This CDR3 is CSVEGVRNEQFF. The CDR3 nucleotides are TGCAGCGTTGAAGGGGTGAGGAATGAGCAGTTCTTC.

This rearrangement joins TRBV4-1 to TRBJ1-1; maybe TRBD1 (5 bases). In germline, CDR1 is MGHRA, CDR2 YSYEKL. This CDR3 contains 11 residues. Deletions cut 5 bases from V and 4 bases from J, with 5 bases between. As DNA, the CDR3 is TGCGCCAGCAGCAGGGGCACTGAAGCTTTCTTT. It is translated as CASSRGTEAFF.

The rearrangement links TRBV4-2 to TRBJ1-2, with 10 nucleotides matching TRBD1. The CDR3 loop spans 16 amino acids. Germline CDR1 and CDR2: LGHNA and YNFKEQ. J gave up 8 bases and V 1 base, and 10 bases lay outside the gene matches. The CDR3 nucleotides are TGTGCCAGCAGCCAAGCCGCCGGGACAGGGGTAGAGGGCTACACCTTC. Amino acids: CASSQAAGTGVEGYTF.

The chain recombines TRBV6-4 with TRBJ1-6; 7 bases are shared with TRBD1. V shed 8 bases and J 8 bases; nucleotides not matched to a gene: 6. Germline values: CDR1 MRHNA, CDR2 SNTAGT. The CDR3 sequence is 13 residues long. CDR3 in amino acids: CASGETGDSPLHF. In nucleotides, the CDR3 is TGTGCCAGCGGAGAAACAGGGGATTCACCCCTCCACTTT.

This chain links TRBV5-8 with TRBJ1-6; TRBD1 is a possible D gene (5 bases). Germline CDR1 and CDR2: SGHTS and YDEGEE. V was trimmed by 0 bases and J by 0 bases, leaving 10 bases between them. The CDR3 runs 17 residues. The CDR3 DNA sequence: TGTGCCAGCAGCTTGGACAGGCCGAGCTCCTATAATTCACCCCTCCACTTT. Translating gives CASSLDRPSSYNSPLHF.

V gene TRBV27 combines with J gene TRBJ1-5; D possibly corresponds to TRBD1 (6 bases). CDR3 length: 15 amino acids. Per germline, CDR1 MNHEY and CDR2 SMNVEV (reference sequence). Trimming pared 9 bases from V and 2 bases from J, leaving 17 bases between. CDR3 amino acids: CASRQGFGGNQPQHF. In nucleotides, the CDR3 is TGTGCCAGTCGCCAGGGGTTCGGAGGCAATCAGCCCCAGCATTTT.

The chain combines TRBV12-3 or TRBV12-4 with TRBJ2-5; 7 positions match TRBD1. The CDR3 runs 13 residues. After removal of 3 bases from V and 3 bases from J, the junction contained 1 base not matched to a gene. The chain's CDR3 is CASSLGQKETQYF. CDR3 in DNA: TGTGCCAGCAGTTTGGGACAGAAAGAGACCCAGTACTTC.

The J gene is TRBJ2-1, the V gene TRBV27; perhaps TRBD1 as D (5 bases). From germline, CDR1 is MNHEY and CDR2 SMNVEV (reference sequence). This CDR3 region has 14 residues. Trimming left V 2 bases short and J 6 bases short, with 11 bases between. CDR3 residues: CASSLLGQVNEQFF. The CDR3 DNA reads as TGTGCCAGCAGTTTACTAGGACAAGTCAATGAGCAGTTCTTC.

The V gene is TRBV29-1, the J gene TRBJ1-1, with D possibly TRBD1 on 5 matching bases. This CDR3 has 12 amino acids. Trimming stripped 3 bases from V and 4 bases from J, with 9 bases between. Germline V gene data show CDR1 as SQVTM and CDR2 as ANQGSEA. The CDR3, as DNA: TGCAGCGTTGATGGGGGGGGCACTGAAGCTTTCTTT. Protein sequence: CSVDGGGTEAFF.

The chain recombines TRBV10-2 with TRBJ2-1; 11 nucleotides match TRBD2. Per germline, CDR1 WSHSY and CDR2 SAAADI. The J segment lost 6 bases and the V segment lost 5 bases, leaving 3 bases of the junction unmatched. This CDR3 spans 14 amino acids. The chain's CDR3 is CASSIAGGPNEQFF. DNA for the CDR3: TGCGCCAGCAGTATAGCGGGGGGGCCCAATGAGCAGTTCTTC.

This clone was detected once. V is TRBV6-5 and J is TRBJ1-4; TRBD1 matches 8 bases. CDR3 length: 15 residues. Looked up from germline, CDR1 is MNHEY and CDR2 is SVGAGI. The V gene end was trimmed by 6 bases and the J gene end by 8 bases; junction bases not matched to a gene: 11. The CDR3 DNA sequence: TGTGCCAGCAGACTCGGACAGGGCCTAAGCGAAAAACTGTTTTTT. It is translated as CASRLGQGLSEKLFF.

This rearrangement joins TRBV6-5 to TRBJ2-7; TRBD1 might be the D (6 bases). The V gene lost 5 bases and the J gene lost 2 bases, with 10 bases spanning the gap. The CDR3 runs 13 residues. Germline V lookup: CDR1 MNHEY, CDR2 SVGAGI. The DNA for the CDR3 is TGTGCCAGCAGTCGGGACATGACCTACGAGCAGTACTTC. It codes for CASSRDMTYEQYF.

The CDR3 sequence: CASSGPGGGQETQYF. CDR3 in DNA: TGTGCCAGCAGTGGACCGGGGGGAGGGCAAGAGACCCAGTACTTC. The rearrangement uses TRBV28 and TRBJ2-5; 7 bases are a match to TRBD2. The CDR3 totals 15 residues. CDR1 is MDHEN, CDR2 SYDVKM, per germline. V trimming: 5 bases; J trimming: 2 bases; junction bases outside the gene matches: 8.

The CDR3 DNA follows: TGTGCCAGCTCTTTAAGCGGGAGGAGCCCCTACGAGCAGTACTTC. Translation: CASSLSGRSPYEQYF. The chain joins TRBV18 to TRBJ2-7, with 9 bases fitting TRBD2. The trim removed 6 bases at V and 2 bases at J, leaving 8 bases unmatched. CDR1 and CDR2 from the germline V gene are KGHSH and LQKENI. The CDR3 contains 15 residues.

This clone has only a few counts. The V gene is TRBV15, the J gene TRBJ1-3; unclear D gene. This CDR3 region has 19 residues. V was pared by 0 bases and J by 2 bases, with 20 bases between. Germline V gene sequence: CDR1 LNHNV, CDR2 YYDKDF (reference sequence). Here the CDR3 reads CATSRDHSGIGRPGNTIYF. In DNA, the CDR3 is TGTGCCACCAGCAGAGATCACAGCGGGATTGGGAGGCCTGGAAACACCATATATTTT.